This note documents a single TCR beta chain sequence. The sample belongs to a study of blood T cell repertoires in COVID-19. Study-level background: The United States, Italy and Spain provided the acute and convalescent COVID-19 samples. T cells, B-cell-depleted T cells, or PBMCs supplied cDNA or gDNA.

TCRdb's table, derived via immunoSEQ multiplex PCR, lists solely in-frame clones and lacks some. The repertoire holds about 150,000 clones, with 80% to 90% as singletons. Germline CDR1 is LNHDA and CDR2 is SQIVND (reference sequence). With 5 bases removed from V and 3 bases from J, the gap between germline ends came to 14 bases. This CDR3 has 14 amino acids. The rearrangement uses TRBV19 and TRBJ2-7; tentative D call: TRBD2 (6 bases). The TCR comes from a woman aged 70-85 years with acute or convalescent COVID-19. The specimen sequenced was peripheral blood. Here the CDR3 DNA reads TGTGCCAGTAGTCCGCGGGACGGCGACTACGAGCAGTACTTC. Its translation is CASSPRDGDYEQYF.